The following is a T cell receptor (beta chain) sequence with its context. Its antigen is not identified. Use of 60 Vbeta and 13 Jbeta primers characterized the PCR. Repertoires were generated with immunoSEQ multiplex PCR, while TCRdb's copy carries only in-frame clones and drops some. The sample includes 100,000 to 150,000 clones, approximately 80% of them seen just once. Donors were ostensibly healthy at sampling, although undocumented immune exposures were probable. The sample comes from a study of cytomegalovirus exposure and HLA in healthy donors. Broader study findings: Serostatus for CMV was the only available immune exposure information. The authors excluded some V segments, including TRBV6-2 and TRBV6-3, as indistinguishable.

CDR3 length equals 14 residues. Germline V lookup: CDR1 SGHRS, CDR2 YFSETQ. Losses at the gene ends were 4 bases for V and 2 bases for J; bases not matched to a gene: 5. The chain links TRBV5-1 to TRBJ2-5; TRBD1 aligns across 7 bases. The sequence was collected from a man aged 40-50 years in good health and CMV-seronegative. The source material was PBMCs. For the CDR3, the DNA is TGCGCCAGCAGCAAGACAGGGAAACAAGAGACCCAGTACTTC. Protein sequence: CASSKTGKQETQYF.